This entry lists 23 T cell receptor beta chains sequenced from one sample in a study of blood T cell repertoires in COVID-19. The protocol was immunoSEQ multiplex PCR, while the TCRdb copy is restricted to in-frame clones and leaves out a portion. In the table there are about 200,000 clones, more than 85% of which are singletons. Input material: peripheral blood. These receptors were taken from a man between 40 and 49 years old with acute or convalescent COVID-19.

The genes are TRBV6-1 and TRBJ2-1; D may be TRBD2 (6 bases). The germline V gene encodes CDR1 MNHNS and CDR2 SASEGT. There are 14 residues in the CDR3. Between the trimmed V and J ends, which lost 7 bases and 4 bases, there was a span of 14 bases. The CDR3, as DNA: TGTGCCAGCACCCGCGGCGGGGATTACAATGAGCAGTTCTTC. It specifies CASTRGGDYNEQFF.

This clone was observed once. V usage is TRBV6-5 and J usage is TRBJ2-7; 9 bases agree with TRBD1. Per germline, CDR1 MNHEY and CDR2 SVGAGI. CDR3 size: 15 residues. The trim removed 2 bases at V and 0 bases at J, leaving 2 bases unmatched. CDR3 in amino acids: CASSYAGQGSYEQYF. The CDR3 region has the DNA TGTGCCAGCAGTTACGCGGGACAGGGCTCCTACGAGCAGTACTTC.

The CDR3 DNA reads as TGTGCCAGCAGTCCGCGGACTAGCGGGAGTCCTCCAGATACGCAGTATTTT. The encoded protein is CASSPRTSGSPPDTQYF. The chain employs TRBV6-6 and TRBJ2-3; TRBD2 agrees at 13 bases. In germline, CDR1 is MNHNY, CDR2 SVGAGI (reference sequence). The CDR3 loop spans 17 amino acids. With V trimmed by 5 bases and J by 4 bases, 9 bases remained unmatched.

The rearrangement links TRBV5-1 to TRBJ1-1; TRBD1 might be the D (5 bases). The V and J ends lost 4 bases and 2 bases respectively, with 15 bases between them. The CDR3 covers 15 residues. The germline gives CDR1 SGHRS, CDR2 YFSETQ. CDR3 bases: TGCGCCAGCAGCAGTCCAGGGTGGGCCAACACTGAAGCTTTCTTT. Residues: CASSSPGWANTEAFF. Together with reference TRBV5-1 and TRBJ1-1, the CDR3 gives the full variable domain: KAGVTQTPRYLIKTRGQQVTLSCSPISGHRSVSWYQQTPGQGLQFLFEYFSETQRNKGNFPGRFSGRQFSNSRSEMNVSTLELGDSALYLCASSSPGWANTEAFFGQGTRLTVV.

V usage is TRBV7-3 and J usage is TRBJ2-3; D not certain. V shed 5 bases and J shed 0 bases, with 21 bases lying between them. Germline V CDR1 and CDR2: SGHTA, FQGTGA. This CDR3 comprises 18 residues. CDR3 nucleotides: TGTGCCAGCAGCCAAAGTAATAGTGATAGCAGTAGCACAGATACGCAGTATTTT. Translating gives CASSQSNSDSSSTDTQYF.

This clone has just one count. This chain uses TRBV27 with TRBJ2-3, with 8 bases matching TRBD1. J was trimmed by 2 bases and V by 7 bases; bases with no gene match: 8. Germline values: CDR1 MNHEY, CDR2 SMNVEV (reference sequence). The CDR3 runs to 15 residues. The CDR3 DNA follows: TGTGCCAGCACCCCACAGGGGGGACCCACAGATACGCAGTATTTT. Residues: CASTPQGGPTDTQYF.

The J gene is TRBJ2-1, the V gene TRBV19, with D uncertain. V shed 7 bases and J shed 15 bases, with 16 bases lying between them. The germline CDR1 and CDR2 sequences are LNHDA and SQIVND (reference sequence). The CDR3 length is 11 residues. Here the CDR3 reads CASTVGDMRFF. The CDR3 DNA follows: TGTGCCAGTACCGTCGGTGATATGAGGTTCTTC.

The gene calls are TRBV19 and TRBJ2-5, with 10 bases that match TRBD2. This CDR3 is built from 18 residues. Germline V gene sequence: CDR1 LNHDA, CDR2 SQIVND (reference sequence). V was pared by 6 bases and J by 3 bases, with 16 bases of the junction left unmatched. The chain's CDR3 is CASRSLGSGRPVEETQYF. The CDR3 DNA is TGTGCCAGTAGATCGCTGGGTAGCGGGAGGCCCGTCGAAGAGACCCAGTACTTC.

The chain couples TRBV2 to TRBJ2-2, with D maybe TRBD2 (6 bases). The V gene lost 0 bases and the J gene lost 5 bases, with 16 bases spanning the gap. The CDR3 has 17 residues. Germline CDR1 is SNHLY and CDR2 is FYNNEI. The CDR3 here is CASSEARGVLRTGELFF. The DNA for the CDR3 is TGTGCCAGCAGTGAAGCGCGCGGGGTTCTTCGGACCGGGGAGCTGTTTTTT.

The CDR3 DNA sequence: TGCGCCAGCACCAGAACAGAGAACACTGAAGCTTTCTTT. Protein sequence: CASTRTENTEAFF. V and J are TRBV10-1 and TRBJ1-1; D remains unclear. V was clipped by 7 bases and J by 1 base, with 10 bases between them. Germline CDR1 reads WNHNN; CDR2 reads SYGVQD (reference sequence). The CDR3 spans 13 residues.

The chain recombines TRBV12-3 or TRBV12-4 with TRBJ1-1; 7 positions agree with TRBD1. V shed 6 bases and J 2 bases; nucleotides not matched to a gene: 3. The CDR3 loop spans 13 amino acids. CDR3 sequence reads: CASRGTDNTEAFF. In nucleotides, the CDR3 is TGTGCCAGCAGAGGGACAGATAACACTGAAGCTTTCTTT.

J is TRBJ2-5 and V is TRBV5-4; D may be TRBD2 (5 bases). Germline CDR1 is SGHNT and CDR2 is YYREEE (reference sequence). The CDR3 runs to 15 residues. Between the trimmed V and J ends, which lost 4 bases and 2 bases, there was a span of 15 bases. CDR3 nucleotide sequence: TGTGCCAGCAGCCCCGGGATATCTTTTCAAGAGACCCAGTACTTC. Encoded protein: CASSPGISFQETQYF.

V and J are TRBV4-2 and TRBJ2-7; D is unresolved. From germline, CDR1 is LGHNA and CDR2 YNFKEQ. This CDR3 is 15 amino acids long. V lost 0 bases, J lost 5 bases, and 14 bases lay in between. CDR3: CASSQDRAAWDEQYF. In nucleotides, the CDR3 is TGTGCCAGCAGCCAAGATCGCGCGGCATGGGACGAGCAGTACTTC.

This clone was observed a few times. The V call is TRBV6-1, the J call TRBJ2-6, with D possibly matching TRBD2 (6 bases). From germline, CDR1 is MNHNS and CDR2 SASEGT. The length of the CDR3 is 20 residues. Trimming took off 1 base at V and 0 bases at J, with 19 bases between the two ends. CDR3: CASSEGGLGGGFSGANVLTF. In DNA form, the CDR3 reads TGTGCCAGCAGTGAAGGGGGACTCGGAGGAGGCTTCTCTGGGGCCAACGTCCTGACTTTC.

The V call is TRBV3-1 (or the pseudogene TRBV3-2), the J call TRBJ2-3; 14 bases are a match to TRBD2. Per germline, CDR1 LGHDT and CDR2 YNNKEL (reference sequence). The CDR3 is made up of 16 amino acids. With V trimmed by 4 bases and J by 4 bases, 4 bases remained unmatched. The CDR3 protein is CASSPGLAGESDTQYF. The CDR3, as DNA: TGTGCCAGCAGCCCGGGACTAGCGGGAGAGTCAGATACGCAGTATTTT.

The rearrangement joins TRBV29-1 to TRBJ1-2, with D possibly being TRBD1 (5 bases). Trimming cost V 4 bases and J 4 bases, with 16 bases left between them. Germline V CDR1 and CDR2: SQVTM, ANQGSEA. There are 14 residues in the CDR3. The CDR3, as DNA: TGCAGCGTTGTTGGGGCGGACGGGTTCTATGGCTACACCTTC. Amino acid sequence: CSVVGADGFYGYTF. Using reference TRBV29-1 and TRBJ1-2 for the parts outside the CDR3, the full variable domain is SAVISQKPSRDICQRGTSLTIQCQVDSQVTMMFWYRQQPGQSLTLIATANQGSEATYESGFVIDKFPISRPNLTFSTLTVSNMSPEDSSIYLCSVVGADGFYGYTFGSGTRLTVV.

The chain joins TRBV6-5 to TRBJ1-1; the D gene is possibly TRBD1 (5 bases). The germline V and J ends were trimmed by 0 bases and 2 bases, with 10 bases remaining between them. In germline, CDR1 is MNHEY, CDR2 SVGAGI. The CDR3 loop spans 15 amino acids. CDR3 bases: TGTGCCAGCAGTTACTCGCGGGACGGTAACACTGAAGCTTTCTTT. As protein: CASSYSRDGNTEAFF.

The rearrangement links TRBV19 to TRBJ2-7; 10 nucleotides agree with TRBD2. Germline-derived CDR1 and CDR2 are LNHDA and SQIVND (reference sequence). J was trimmed by 2 bases and V by 5 bases; bases with no gene match: 3. The CDR3 runs to 14 residues. The DNA of the CDR3 is TGTGCCAGTAGTCCTGGACTAGCGGCCTACGAGCAGTACTTC. As protein: CASSPGLAAYEQYF.

The chain has TRBV28 and TRBJ2-3, with a possible D match to TRBD1 (5 bases). CDR1 and CDR2 from the germline V gene are MDHEN and SYDVKM. The CDR3 is 15 residues long. V was clipped by 7 bases and J by 2 bases, with 16 bases between them. This CDR3 reads CASTIGATDTDTQYF. The CDR3 nucleotides read TGTGCCAGCACAATAGGAGCGACAGACACAGATACGCAGTATTTT.

The chain is built from TRBV11-3 and TRBJ2-4; 7 nucleotides line up with TRBD1. CDR3 size: 13 residues. V dropped 5 bases and J dropped 4; count of bases not matched to a gene: 2. The germline gives CDR1 SGHNT, CDR2 YENEEA. This CDR3 reads CASSGTDKNIQYF. In nucleotides, the CDR3 is TGTGCCAGCAGCGGGACAGATAAAAACATTCAGTACTTC.

The gene calls are TRBV27 and TRBJ1-5, with 7 bases identical to TRBD1. The CDR3 loop spans 15 amino acids. Germline-derived CDR1 and CDR2 are MNHEY and SMNVEV (reference sequence). J lost 0 bases, V lost 8 bases, and 7 bases had no gene match. Here the CDR3 DNA reads TGTGCCAGCGGACGAGGGACAGCTAGCAATCAGCCCCAGCATTTT. This encodes CASGRGTASNQPQHF.

This chain joins TRBV18 and TRBJ2-1; 11 nucleotides match TRBD2. The V segment lost 2 bases and the J segment 15 bases; nucleotides outside the gene matches: 6. In germline, CDR1 is KGHSH, CDR2 LQKENI. There are 13 residues in the CDR3. The CDR3 DNA reads TGTGCCAGCTCACCAACTAGCGGGGGTAGCGGGTTCTTC. This sequence encodes CASSPTSGGSGFF.

The rearrangement joins TRBV2 to TRBJ1-5; D perhaps matches TRBD1 (5 bases). Germline CDR1 and CDR2: SNHLY and FYNNEI. This CDR3 spans 14 amino acids. Deletions cut 6 bases from V and 6 bases from J, with 15 bases between. CDR3 nucleotide sequence: TGTGCCAGCAGGCGGGGGGAGGTAGGTCAGCCCCAGCATTTT. Its protein is CASRRGEVGQPQHF.